The present TCR beta chain was sequenced within a study of Graves' ophthalmopathy and Graves' hyperthyroidism. This clonotype was picked up a small number of times. RNA transcripts served as template for amplifying TCR beta CDR3 sequences. Scientists carried out first-round RT-PCR using HTBI primers and then a second-round multiplex PCR. TCRdb re-derived calls from the multiplex PCR reads in MiXCR, one entry per CDR3 protein. This table has some 200,000 distinct CDR3 sequences, less than 30% appearing once. Specimen: peripheral blood. This TCR came from a man aged 50 to 60 with Graves' ophthalmopathy.

The CDR3 is CASSSLDRGDYEQYF. CDR3 sequence (DNA): TGTGCCAGCAGCTCGTTAGACAGGGGGGACTACGAGCAGTACTTC. V is TRBV7-9 and J is TRBJ2-7, with 9 bases lining up with TRBD1. Germline V gives CDR1 SEHNR, CDR2 FQNEAQ (reference sequence). After removal of 4 bases from V and 3 bases from J, the junction contained 7 bases not matched to a gene. The CDR3 length is 15 residues.